This is a list of T cell receptor beta chains from one sample in a study of cytomegalovirus exposure and HLA in healthy donors. TCRdb's table, derived via immunoSEQ multiplex PCR, lists solely in-frame clones and lacks some. The data show a few hundred thousand clones, roughly 90% seen once. The sample was PBMCs. Source of these receptors: a woman aged 18-30 years in good health and CMV-seronegative. Both conserved end residues are part of each CDR3. The D gene is left open where the match is weak. Expanded clones get a size class; other rows say once, few or many, or leave the size out.

V	J	size	D	DNA	CDR3
TRBV5-1	TRBJ2-7	NA	NA	TGCGCCAGCAGCTTGGGGGGACACTACGAGCAGTACTTC	CASSLGGHYEQYF
TRBV11-2	TRBJ2-2	NA	TRBD1	TGTGCCAGCAGCTTGCCCATTACAGGGGTCCACACCGGGGAGCTGTTTTTT	CASSLPITGVHTGELFF
TRBV9	TRBJ2-1	NA	NA	TGTGCCAGCAGCGTAGCCGGGGGGCCTTGGAATGAGCAGTTCTTC	CASSVAGGPWNEQFF
TRBV5-8	TRBJ1-6	NA	NA	TGTGCCAGCAGCCCTCCCCCCCAGGGGTATTCACCCCTCCACTTT	CASSPPPQGYSPLHF
TRBV19	TRBJ1-4	NA	TRBD1	TGTGCCAGTAGTATCCCACAGGGGCGCGCGGCCGCCAGTGAAAAACTGTTTTTT	CASSIPQGRAAASEKLFF
TRBV6-6	TRBJ2-2	NA	NA	TGTGCCAGCAGTTACGGAGGGGAGTATATGACCGGGGAGCTGTTTTTT	CASSYGGEYMTGELFF
TRBV18	TRBJ1-3	NA	TRBD1	TGTGCCAGCTCCGGACAGGGAGGAGGAAACACCATATATTTT	CASSGQGGGNTIYF
TRBV7-6	TRBJ2-1	NA	TRBD1	TGTGCCAGCAGCTTAGCATGGGACAGGGGGCCCAATGAGCAGTTCTTC	CASSLAWDRGPNEQFF
TRBV6-1	TRBJ1-5	few	NA	TGTGCCAGCAGTGCTGGCCAGCCCCAGCATTTT	CASSAGQPQHF
TRBV6-5	TRBJ2-7	NA	NA	TGTGCCAGCGCCGAGACAGGAACCTCCTACGAGCAGTACTTC	CASAETGTSYEQYF
TRBV5-1	TRBJ1-1	once	NA	TGCGCCAGCAGCTTGACAGCCCTGAACACTGAAGCTTTCTTT	CASSLTALNTEAFF
TRBV6-6	TRBJ2-7	NA	NA	TGTGCCAGCAGCCCGACTAGCTACGAGCAGTACTTC	CASSPTSYEQYF
TRBV27	TRBJ1-5	few	TRBD1	TGTGCCAGCAGTTCCGGGACAGGGGTAACTCAGCCCCAGCATTTT	CASSSGTGVTQPQHF
TRBV6-1	TRBJ2-2	many	NA	TGTGCCTTGCGAACTTCGTTAGGGGACACCGGGGAGCTGTTTTTT	CALRTSLGDTGELFF
TRBV19	TRBJ1-6	NA	TRBD1	TGTGCCAGTAGTCCTCGACAGGGCTCCTATAATTCACCCCTCCACTTT	CASSPRQGSYNSPLHF
TRBV4-1	TRBJ2-1	NA	NA	TGCGCCAGCAGCCAAGCGGGGGGCCGTTACAATGAGCAGTTCTTC	CASSQAGGRYNEQFF
TRBV5-8	TRBJ2-2	NA	TRBD1	TGTGCCAGCAGCTTGGTCGGGACAGGGGCCGGGGAGCTGTTTTTT	CASSLVGTGAGELFF
TRBV6-4	TRBJ1-6	few	NA	TGTGCCAGCAGTGACAGGGGTAATTCACCCCTCCACTTT	CASSDRGNSPLHF
TRBV9	TRBJ2-7	NA	NA	TGTGCCAGCAGCGTAGCTGCGGGAACCTACGAGCAGTACTTC	CASSVAAGTYEQYF
TRBV10-3	TRBJ2-7	few	NA	TGTGCCATCACGGGGACATCACCCTACGAGCAGTACTTC	CAITGTSPYEQYF
TRBV19	TRBJ2-7	few	TRBD1	TGTGCCAGTAGTACCCGGTTCAACGGGACAGCCTCCTACGAGCAGTACTTC	CASSTRFNGTASYEQYF
TRBV7-3	TRBJ2-1	NA	TRBD1	TGTGCCAGCAGCTTATTTGGGACAGGGCCGTACAATGAGCAGTTCTTC	CASSLFGTGPYNEQFF